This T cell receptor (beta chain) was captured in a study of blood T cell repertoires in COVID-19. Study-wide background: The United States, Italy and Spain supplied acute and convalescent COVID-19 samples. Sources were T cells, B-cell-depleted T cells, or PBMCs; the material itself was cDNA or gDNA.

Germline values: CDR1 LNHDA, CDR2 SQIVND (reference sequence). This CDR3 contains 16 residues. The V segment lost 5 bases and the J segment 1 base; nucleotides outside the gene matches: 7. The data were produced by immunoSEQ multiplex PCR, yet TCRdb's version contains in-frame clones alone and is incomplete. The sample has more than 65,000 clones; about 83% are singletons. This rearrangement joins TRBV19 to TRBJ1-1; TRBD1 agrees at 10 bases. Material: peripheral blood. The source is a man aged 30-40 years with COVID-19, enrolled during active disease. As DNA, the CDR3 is TGTGCCAGTAGTTCCCGAAGGACAGGGGGGAACACTGAAGCTTTCTTT. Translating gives CASSSRRTGGNTEAFF.